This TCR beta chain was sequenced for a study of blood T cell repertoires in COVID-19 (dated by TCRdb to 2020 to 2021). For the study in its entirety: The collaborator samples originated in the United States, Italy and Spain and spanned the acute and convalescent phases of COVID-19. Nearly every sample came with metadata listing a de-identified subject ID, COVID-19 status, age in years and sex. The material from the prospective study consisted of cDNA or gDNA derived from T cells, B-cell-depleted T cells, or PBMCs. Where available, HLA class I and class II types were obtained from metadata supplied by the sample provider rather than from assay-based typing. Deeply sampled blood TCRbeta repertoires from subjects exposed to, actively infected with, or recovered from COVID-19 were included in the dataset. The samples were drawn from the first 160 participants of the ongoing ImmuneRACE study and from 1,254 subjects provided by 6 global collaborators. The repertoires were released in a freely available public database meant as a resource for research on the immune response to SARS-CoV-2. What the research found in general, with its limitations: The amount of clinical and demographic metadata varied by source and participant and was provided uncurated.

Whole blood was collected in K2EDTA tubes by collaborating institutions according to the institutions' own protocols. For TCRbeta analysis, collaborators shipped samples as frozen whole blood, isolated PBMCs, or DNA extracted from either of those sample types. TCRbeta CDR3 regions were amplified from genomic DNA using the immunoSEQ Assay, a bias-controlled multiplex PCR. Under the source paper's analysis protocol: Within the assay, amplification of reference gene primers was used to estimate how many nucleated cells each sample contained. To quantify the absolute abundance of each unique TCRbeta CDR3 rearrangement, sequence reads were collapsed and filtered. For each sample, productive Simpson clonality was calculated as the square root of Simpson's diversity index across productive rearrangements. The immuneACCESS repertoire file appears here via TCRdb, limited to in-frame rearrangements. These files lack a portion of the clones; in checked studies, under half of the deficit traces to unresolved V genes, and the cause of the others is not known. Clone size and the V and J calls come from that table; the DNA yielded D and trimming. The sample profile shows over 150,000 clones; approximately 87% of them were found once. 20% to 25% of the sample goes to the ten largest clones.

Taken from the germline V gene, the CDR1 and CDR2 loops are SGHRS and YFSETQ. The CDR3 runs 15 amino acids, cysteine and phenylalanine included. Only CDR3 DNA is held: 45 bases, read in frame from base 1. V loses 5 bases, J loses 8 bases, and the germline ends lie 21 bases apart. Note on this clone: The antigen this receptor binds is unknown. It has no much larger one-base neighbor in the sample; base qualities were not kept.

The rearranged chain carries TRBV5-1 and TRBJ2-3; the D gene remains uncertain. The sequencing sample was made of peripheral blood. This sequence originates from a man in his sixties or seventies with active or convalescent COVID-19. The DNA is TGCGCCAGCAGTCTCGACGGAGCCAAGCGAGGTACGCAGTATTTT. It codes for CASSLDGAKRGTQYF. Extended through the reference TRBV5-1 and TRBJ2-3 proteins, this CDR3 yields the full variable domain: KAGVTQTPRYLIKTRGQQVTLSCSPISGHRSVSWYQQTPGQGLQFLFEYFSETQRNKGNFPGRFSGRQFSNSRSEMNVSTLELGDSALYLCASSLDGAKRGTQYFGPGTRLTVL.